One and the same sample provided the 20 T cell receptor beta chains below, sequenced in a study of blood T cell repertoires in COVID-19. Some clones are missing from TCRdb's copy, which holds only in-frame ones; the method was immunoSEQ multiplex PCR. The table lists 120,000 or so clones, more than 75% of them singletons. The sample taken for sequencing was peripheral blood. The receptor source for this set is a human donor in a cohort sampled during active COVID-19.

The rearrangement links TRBV5-1 to TRBJ2-3; TRBD1 matches 7 bases. Per germline, CDR1 SGHRS and CDR2 YFSETQ. CDR3 size: 15 residues. V lost 2 bases to trimming and J lost 3 bases; unmatched junction nucleotides: 6. The CDR3 loop reads CASSFDRVGTDTQYF. The CDR3, as DNA: TGCGCCAGCAGCTTCGACAGGGTAGGGACAGATACGCAGTATTTT.

The rearrangement joins TRBV7-9 to TRBJ2-1; tentative D call: TRBD2 (6 bases). V lost 6 bases to trimming and J lost 7 bases, with 10 bases between them. CDR1 is SEHNR and CDR2 is FQNEAQ in the germline V gene (reference sequence). This CDR3 spans 12 amino acids. The CDR3 DNA is TGTGCCAGCAGTCTGCTAGCGAATGAGCAGTTCTTC. This encodes CASSLLANEQFF.

The genes are TRBV7-6 and TRBJ1-1, with TRBD1 identical over 8 bases. Trimming removed 5 bases from V and 4 bases from J; junction bases left unmatched: 24. The CDR3 runs 20 residues. Germline values: CDR1 SGHVS, CDR2 FNYEAQ. The CDR3 loop reads CASSQLITRTGTGGITEAFF. CDR3 nucleotide sequence: TGTGCCAGCAGCCAGCTCATTACACGGACAGGGACGGGGGGAATCACTGAAGCTTTCTTT. Full variable domain (missing parts from reference TRBV7-6 and TRBJ1-1): GAGVSQSPRYKVTKRGQDVALRCDPISGHVSLYWYRQALGQGPEFLTYFNYEAQQDKSGLPNDRFSAERPEGSISTLTIQRTEQRDSAMYRCASSQLITRTGTGGITEAFFGQGTRLTVV.

This clone was observed a single time. This chain connects TRBV10-1 to TRBJ2-3; weak D call: TRBD1 (5 bases). The CDR3 spans 13 residues. V lost 6 bases and J lost 2, with 9 bases in between. Germline V lookup: CDR1 WNHNN, CDR2 SYGVQD (reference sequence). DNA for the CDR3: TGCGCCAGCAGCAAGACAGTCACAGATACGCAGTATTTT. It codes for CASSKTVTDTQYF.

V and J are TRBV18 and TRBJ2-7, with D tentatively TRBD1 (5 bases). The CDR3 runs to 15 residues. V was shortened by 2 bases and J by 3 bases, with 14 bases between the two germline ends. In germline, CDR1 is KGHSH, CDR2 LQKENI. The CDR3 loop is CASSPGAGSIYEQYF. As DNA, the CDR3 is TGTGCCAGCTCACCAGGGGCAGGGTCAATCTACGAGCAGTACTTC.

This clone came up once. J is TRBJ1-1 and V is TRBV30; 7 positions agree with TRBD1. The CDR3 is made up of 13 amino acids. Germline CDR1 GTSNPN, CDR2 SVGIG (reference sequence). V dropped 0 bases and J dropped 4; count of bases not matched to a gene: 2. The CDR3, as DNA: TGTGCCTGGAGTGTACAGGGGCTCACTGAAGCTTTCTTT. Encoded protein: CAWSVQGLTEAFF.

In the case of this clone: A read error may produce the germline difference seen at one junction end. The V gene is TRBV29-1, the J gene TRBJ2-1; a possible D gene is TRBD1 (5 bases). The CDR3 runs 12 residues. CDR1 and CDR2 (germline): SQVTM, ANQGSEA. DNA of the CDR3: TGCAGCGCTGAACGTGGGGCCAATGAGCAGTTCTTC. This encodes CSAERGANEQFF.

The chain employs TRBV11-2 and TRBJ2-5, with D perhaps TRBD2 (7 bases). The CDR3 consists of 20 residues. Trimming stripped 0 bases from V and 3 bases from J, with 26 bases between. CDR1 is SGHAT, CDR2 FQNNGV, per germline. For the CDR3, the DNA is TGTGCCAGCAGCTTAGATCGAAGTCAGGCCTCAGGGAGGGGGGAAGAGACCCAGTACTTC. It yields the protein CASSLDRSQASGRGEETQYF.

The genes are TRBV7-9 and TRBJ2-2; D perhaps matches TRBD2 (6 bases). Per germline, CDR1 SEHNR and CDR2 FQNEAQ (reference sequence). V dropped 5 bases and J dropped 5 bases, with 15 bases sitting between them. The CDR3 is 15 amino acids. The CDR3 DNA reads TGTGCCAGCAGCCTCTCGGGAGCTCGGACCGGGGAGCTGTTTTTT. Translation: CASSLSGARTGELFF. Supplemented by reference TRBV7-9 and TRBJ2-2, the full variable domain reads DTGVSQNPRHKITKRGQNVTFRCDPISEHNRLYWYRQTLGQGPEFLTYFQNEAQLEKSRLLSDRFSAERPKGSFSTLEIQRTEQGDSAMYLCASSLSGARTGELFFGEGSRLTVL.

The CDR3 here is CASSVQGSYEQYF. DNA of the CDR3: TGTGCCAGCAGCGTACAGGGGAGCTACGAGCAGTACTTC. The chain joins TRBV9 to TRBJ2-7; tentatively, D is TRBD1 (6 bases). Germline values: CDR1 SGDLS, CDR2 YYNGEE. The CDR3 runs 13 residues. V was shortened by 1 base and J by 3 bases, with 8 bases between the two germline ends.

This rearrangement joins TRBV11-2 to TRBJ2-5; D uncertain. Trimming removed 1 base at V and 4 bases at J, with 10 bases between. Germline assignment: CDR1 SGHAT and CDR2 FQNNGV. The CDR3 runs to 14 residues. CDR3 loop: CASSLGQALETQYF. In DNA, the CDR3 is TGTGCCAGCAGCTTAGGACAAGCATTAGAGACCCAGTACTTC. Filled out from reference TRBV11-2 and TRBJ2-5, the complete variable domain reads EAGVAQSPRYKIIEKRQSVAFWCNPISGHATLYWYQQILGQGPKLLIQFQNNGVVDDSQLPKDRFSAERLKGVDSTLKIQPAKLEDSAVYLCASSLGQALETQYFGPGTRLLVL.

The CDR3 sequence: CASSQDVRGTEAFF. DNA of the CDR3: TGCGCCAGCAGCCAAGATGTTAGGGGCACTGAAGCTTTCTTT. The V gene is TRBV4-1, the J gene TRBJ1-1, with D perhaps TRBD1 (5 bases). V lost 0 bases and J lost 4, with 9 bases in between. This CDR3 is built from 14 residues. The V gene's germline CDR1 is MGHRA and CDR2 YSYEKL.

The chain joins TRBV3-1 (or the pseudogene TRBV3-2) to TRBJ2-3; D unclear. CDR3 length equals 16 residues. Trimming cost V 4 bases and J 0 bases, with 14 bases left between them. Germline values: CDR1 LGHDT, CDR2 YNNKEL (reference sequence). CDR3 bases: TGTGCCAGCAGCCCGACTCGAGGTTCTAGCACAGATACGCAGTATTTT. This codes for CASSPTRGSSTDTQYF.

This chain joins TRBV5-1 and TRBJ2-3; D is possibly TRBD2 (6 bases). Germline lookup yields CDR1 SGHRS and CDR2 YFSETQ. This CDR3 comprises 14 residues. Trimming shortened V by 5 bases and J by 0 bases, and 10 bases separated the two germline ends. CDR3 loop: CASRGGASTDTQYF. Written as DNA, the CDR3 is TGCGCCAGCAGGGGGGGAGCTAGCACAGATACGCAGTATTTT.

V and J are TRBV2 and TRBJ1-1; 8 positions match TRBD1. The germline V gene encodes CDR1 SNHLY and CDR2 FYNNEI. After removal of 2 bases from V and 10 bases from J, the junction contained 9 bases not matched to a gene. The CDR3 consists of 14 residues. This CDR3 is CASSERGTGGIAFF. The CDR3 nucleotides are TGTGCCAGCAGTGAAAGGGGGACAGGTGGCATAGCTTTCTTT.

The rearrangement joins TRBV5-6 to TRBJ2-2, with D perhaps TRBD2 (6 bases). Germline assignment: CDR1 SGHDT and CDR2 YYEEEE. V shed 3 bases and J shed 2 bases, with 11 bases lying between them. The CDR3 loop spans 15 amino acids. In DNA, the CDR3 is TGTGCCAGCAGCTCCCTTGCGGGAAACACCGGGGAGCTGTTTTTT. Protein sequence: CASSSLAGNTGELFF.

This chain connects TRBV3-1 (or the pseudogene TRBV3-2) to TRBJ1-3, with D tentatively TRBD1 (5 bases). V was cut by 3 bases and J by 4 bases, with 13 bases left in between. Germline CDR1 LGHDT, CDR2 YNNKEL (reference sequence). CDR3 length: 15 amino acids. The CDR3 reads CASSQSGTHGNTIYF. As DNA, the CDR3 is TGTGCCAGCAGCCAGAGCGGGACTCACGGAAACACCATATATTTT.

V usage is TRBV29-1 and J usage is TRBJ1-1; D is perhaps TRBD1 (5 bases). Trimming took 2 bases from V and 7 from J, leaving 8 bases between them. The CDR3 has 11 amino acids. Germline V gene lookup returns CDR1 SQVTM and CDR2 ANQGSEA. The CDR3 here is CSVERQGEAFF. The CDR3 coding sequence is TGCAGCGTTGAAAGGCAGGGTGAAGCTTTCTTT.

The chain has TRBV28 and TRBJ1-1; perhaps TRBD1 as D (6 bases). The germline gives CDR1 MDHEN, CDR2 SYDVKM. The CDR3 runs 16 residues. V was trimmed by 6 bases and J by 3 bases, leaving 20 bases between them. For the CDR3, the DNA is TGTGCCAGCAGGAAGTTGAGGACAGCCGGACACACTGAAGCTTTCTTT. This codes for CASRKLRTAGHTEAFF.

This chain links TRBV11-2 with TRBJ2-7; 8 bases agree with TRBD2. The trim removed 2 bases at V and 0 bases at J, leaving 12 bases unmatched. The CDR3 covers 18 residues. Germline CDR1 reads SGHAT; CDR2 reads FQNNGV. The CDR3 loop is CASSLRLPSGFLSYEQYF. The CDR3, as DNA: TGTGCCAGCAGCTTAAGGCTGCCTAGCGGGTTCCTCTCCTACGAGCAGTACTTC.